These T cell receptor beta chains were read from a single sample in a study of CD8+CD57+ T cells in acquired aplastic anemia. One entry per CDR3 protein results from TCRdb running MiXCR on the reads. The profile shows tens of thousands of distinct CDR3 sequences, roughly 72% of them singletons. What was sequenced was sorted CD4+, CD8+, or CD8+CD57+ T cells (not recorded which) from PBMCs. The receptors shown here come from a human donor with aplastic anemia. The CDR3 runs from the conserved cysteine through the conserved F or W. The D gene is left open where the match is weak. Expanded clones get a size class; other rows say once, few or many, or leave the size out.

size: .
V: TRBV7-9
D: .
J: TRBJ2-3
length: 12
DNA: TGTGCCAGCAGCCTAATCACAGATACGCAGTATTTT
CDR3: CASSLITDTQYF

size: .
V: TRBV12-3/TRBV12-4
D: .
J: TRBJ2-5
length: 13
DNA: TGTGCCAGCAAGAGGCCGGGGAGGGAGACCCAGTACTTC
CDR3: CASKRPGRETQYF

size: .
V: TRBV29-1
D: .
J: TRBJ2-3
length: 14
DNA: TGCAGCGTCAAGGGGGGGTCCCTCACAGATACGCAGTATTTT
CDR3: CSVKGGSLTDTQYF

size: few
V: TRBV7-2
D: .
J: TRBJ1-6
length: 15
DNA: TGTGCCAGCAGCTCGCAACGTGGACCTAATTCACCCCTCCACTTT
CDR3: CASSSQRGPNSPLHF

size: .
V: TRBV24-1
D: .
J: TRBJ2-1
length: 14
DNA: TGTGCCACCGCCGAAACAGGGTCAGGCAATGAGCAGTTCTTC
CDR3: CATAETGSGNEQFF

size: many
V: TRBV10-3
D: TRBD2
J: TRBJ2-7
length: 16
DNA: TGTGCCATCAGTGGGGGACTAGCGGGAGTATCCTACGAGCAGTACTTC
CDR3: CAISGGLAGVSYEQYF

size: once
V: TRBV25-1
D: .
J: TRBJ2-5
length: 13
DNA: TGTGCCAGCAGTGTGGGTGGGGAAGAGACCCAGTACTTC
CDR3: CASSVGGEETQYF

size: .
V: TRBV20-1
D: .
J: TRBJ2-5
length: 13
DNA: TGCAGTGCTAGAGTACTAGCTGGGCTGACCCAGTACTTC
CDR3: CSARVLAGLTQYF

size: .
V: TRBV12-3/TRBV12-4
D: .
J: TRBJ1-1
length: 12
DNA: TGTGCCAGCAGCCTCAGCGTAACTGAAGCTTTCTTT
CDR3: CASSLSVTEAFF

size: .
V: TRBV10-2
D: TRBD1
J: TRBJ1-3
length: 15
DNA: TGCGCCAGCAGGAGCCCACAGGGGCGGGATAACACCATATATTTT
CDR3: CASRSPQGRDNTIYF

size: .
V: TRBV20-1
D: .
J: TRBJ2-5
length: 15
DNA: TGCAGTGCTAGGCTGTTCAGGGTTGCATGGGAGACCCAGTACTTC
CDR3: CSARLFRVAWETQYF